This T cell receptor beta chain stems from a study of T cell repertoires in cytomegalovirus infection. The wider study: Indications came from public TCR beta signatures; they pointed to CMV infection and to a matching HLA type.

Deletions cut 3 bases from V and 6 bases from J, with 9 bases between. This CDR3 is 12 amino acids long. Remarks on this clonotype: Its antigen is unidentified.

TCRdb analysed the reads with MiXCR anew, one entry per CDR3 protein. The table shows about 130,000 distinct CDR3 sequences, with roughly a third occurring only once. V is TRBV12-3 or TRBV12-4 and J is TRBJ2-7; either TRBD1 or TRBD2 may fit D (6 bases each). The sequence came from a human donor in good health (CMV status not recorded). Some clones in this sample may be carry-over from other donors' samples. The sequenced sample was CD8+ T cells from cultured PBMCs, obtained from culture after CMV antigen stimulation. In DNA form, the CDR3 reads TGTGCCAGCAGTTTTGGGGGGCCCGAGCAGTACTTC. This encodes CASSFGGPEQYF.